The 2 T cell receptor beta chains listed next were all sequenced from one sample in a study of OX40 agonist ivuxolimab in advanced cancers. The repertoire was sequenced with immunoSEQ multiplex PCR; TCRdb's copy has only in-frame clones and lacks some. This sample has about 41,000 clones, with 87% found just once. Source: CD4+ or CD8+ T cells sorted from blood, taken in a trial of the OX40 agonist ivuxolimab. The receptors shown here come from an adult with an advanced solid tumor such as melanoma, head and neck, liver or kidney cancer.

In DNA, the CDR3 is TGTGCCAGCAGCTTAGTTGCCAGGGTATCCACTGAAGCTTTCTTT. Translation gives CASSLVARVSTEAFF. The chain joins TRBV7-2 to TRBJ1-1; possible D gene TRBD1, 5 bases. CDR3 length: 15 residues. The V gene's germline CDR1 is SGHTA and CDR2 FQGNSA. V lost 1 base and J 4 bases, leaving 13 bases between the germline ends. The variable domain in full, completed from reference TRBV7-2 and TRBJ1-1, reads GAGVSQSPSNKVTEKGKDVELRCDPISGHTALYWYRQSLGQGLEFLIYFQGNSAPDKSGLPSDRFSAERTGGSVSTLTIQRTQQEDSAVYLCASSLVARVSTEAFFGQGTRLTVV.

This chain connects TRBV10-1 to TRBJ2-3; tentative D call: TRBD2 (6 bases). This CDR3 spans 14 amino acids. Germline V gives CDR1 WNHNN, CDR2 SYGVQD (reference sequence). Trimming removed 5 bases from V and 0 bases from J, with 9 bases in between. This chain's CDR3 is CASSSGTSTDTQYF. As DNA, the CDR3 is TGCGCCAGCAGTTCCGGGACTAGCACAGATACGCAGTATTTT.